This T cell receptor beta chain was captured by sequencing in a study of cytomegalovirus exposure and HLA in healthy donors. The overall study: Approximately 200 million T cells yielded more than 90 million unique TCR beta sequences in earlier analysis.

This clone was detected a few times. Its antigen is not known. Findings and caveats of the study: Previously analyzed data showed that most TCR beta V segments were productive at a frequency of about 87% or about 30%. Among immune exposure information, only CMV serostatus was available. Later analysis identified a missense DCLRE1C variant that was linked to TCR beta V- and J-gene trimming.

The trim removed 2 bases at V and 8 bases at J, leaving 8 bases unmatched. This CDR3 comprises 13 residues. Germline V gene data show CDR1 as GTSNPN and CDR2 as SVGIG (reference sequence). The PCR used 60 Vbeta and 13 Jbeta primers. Generated by immunoSEQ multiplex PCR, the TCRdb table keeps only in-frame clones and is missing some. Of roughly 190,000 clones in the sample, roughly 12% were seen once. The TCR sequence derives from a man in his forties or fifties in good health and CMV-seropositive. The chain joins TRBV30 to TRBJ1-2; TRBD1 matches 7 bases. Sequenced sample: PBMCs. CDR3 nucleotides: TGTGCCTGGAGTACAACGAGGGGGCTCGGCTACACCTTC. This codes for CAWSTTRGLGYTF.